The rows below give T cell receptor beta chains drawn from one sample of a study of identical twins. MiXCR was run by TCRdb on the 5' RACE reads, yielding one entry per CDR3 protein. Of just over 500,000 distinct CDR3 sequences in the sample, roughly a fifth were seen once. The sample was also reused in another study, on T cells expressing NK-cell markers.

Sequenced sample: CD4+ T cells sorted from blood. These receptors all stem from a woman between 18 and 30 years old in good health. The CDR3 runs from the conserved cysteine through the conserved F or W. A D gene is named only where the DNA matches it firmly. Some rows have no size entry. The others give once, few or many, or a class for an expanded clone.

j_gene: TRBJ2-7; d_gene: -; abundance: many; v_gene: TRBV12-3/TRBV12-4; CDR3nt: TGTGCCAGCAGTGGACCTAGGCAGGCTAACTACGAGCAGTACTTC; CDR3aa: CASSGPRQANYEQYF
j_gene: TRBJ2-1; d_gene: TRBD2; abundance: -; v_gene: TRBV5-1; CDR3nt: TGCGCCAGCAGCGAGGCGGGACTAGCGGGAATGGGCAGCTCCTACAATGAGCAGTTCTTC; CDR3aa: CASSEAGLAGMGSSYNEQFF
j_gene: TRBJ2-3; d_gene: TRBD2; abundance: -; v_gene: TRBV12-3/TRBV12-4; CDR3nt: TGTGCCAGCAGGATGGGAGGGGTCACAGATACGCAGTATTTT; CDR3aa: CASRMGGVTDTQYF
j_gene: TRBJ2-7; d_gene: -; abundance: many; v_gene: TRBV5-1; CDR3nt: TGCGCCAGCAGCGAGCAACTTTACGAGCAGTACTTC; CDR3aa: CASSEQLYEQYF
j_gene: TRBJ2-7; d_gene: -; abundance: few; v_gene: TRBV5-5; CDR3nt: TGTGCCAGCAGCATCCCCTACAGGGTATCCTACGAGCAGTACTTC; CDR3aa: CASSIPYRVSYEQYF
j_gene: TRBJ2-5; d_gene: TRBD1; abundance: -; v_gene: TRBV20-1; CDR3nt: TGCAGTGCTGATTGGGGACAGCAAGAGACCCAGTACTTC; CDR3aa: CSADWGQQETQYF
j_gene: TRBJ2-5; d_gene: TRBD2; abundance: -; v_gene: TRBV6-1; CDR3nt: TGTGCCAGCAGTCCTCCAACAAGCGGGGGTTTCCAAGAGACCCAGTACTTC; CDR3aa: CASSPPTSGGFQETQYF
j_gene: TRBJ1-5; d_gene: -; abundance: many; v_gene: TRBV12-3/TRBV12-4; CDR3nt: TGTGCCAGCAGTTTATCTTCGGGGCCCCAGCATTTT; CDR3aa: CASSLSSGPQHF
j_gene: TRBJ2-3; d_gene: TRBD1; abundance: -; v_gene: TRBV12-3/TRBV12-4; CDR3nt: TGTGCCAGCAGTTTTTGGGGACAGCAAAGGTATTTT; CDR3aa: CASSFWGQQRYF
j_gene: TRBJ1-2; d_gene: -; abundance: -; v_gene: TRBV12-3/TRBV12-4; CDR3nt: TGTGCCAGCAGCCAGGCCCCCTTAAGGGGCTACACCTTC; CDR3aa: CASSQAPLRGYTF
j_gene: TRBJ2-1; d_gene: TRBD2; abundance: -; v_gene: TRBV20-1; CDR3nt: TGCAGTGCTAGTCGGGGGGTCTACAATGAGCAGTTCTTC; CDR3aa: CSASRGVYNEQFF
j_gene: TRBJ1-5; d_gene: TRBD1; abundance: few; v_gene: TRBV25-1; CDR3nt: TGTGCCAGCAGTGAACCGGGACAGGGGCAACAGCCCCAGCATTTT; CDR3aa: CASSEPGQGQQPQHF
j_gene: TRBJ2-3; d_gene: -; abundance: few; v_gene: TRBV5-1; CDR3nt: TGCGCCAGCAGCCCTAGGACCCGCACAGATACGCAGTATTTT; CDR3aa: CASSPRTRTDTQYF
j_gene: TRBJ1-5; d_gene: -; abundance: -; v_gene: TRBV20-1; CDR3nt: TGCAGTGCGTCAGGCCCCTTCAATCAGCCCCAGCATTTT; CDR3aa: CSASGPFNQPQHF
j_gene: TRBJ2-4; d_gene: -; abundance: many; v_gene: TRBV25-1; CDR3nt: TGTGCCAGCAGTGGTGAGGGGAGGTACATTCAGTACTTC; CDR3aa: CASSGEGRYIQYF
j_gene: TRBJ1-6; d_gene: TRBD1; abundance: -; v_gene: TRBV5-5; CDR3nt: TGTGCCAGCAGGCTAACAGGGGAAGGCTCACCCCTCCACTTT; CDR3aa: CASRLTGEGSPLHF
j_gene: TRBJ2-7; d_gene: -; abundance: few; v_gene: TRBV6-6; CDR3nt: TGTGCCAGCAGGCCGACGGGGGACGAGCAGTACTTC; CDR3aa: CASRPTGDEQYF
j_gene: TRBJ2-1; d_gene: TRBD2; abundance: few; v_gene: TRBV5-5; CDR3nt: TGTGCCAGCAGCTTGGAGCGGGGGTCCTCCCAGTTCTTC; CDR3aa: CASSLERGSSQFF
j_gene: TRBJ1-1; d_gene: TRBD1; abundance: many; v_gene: TRBV5-1; CDR3nt: TGCGCCAGCAGCGGGACAGCTATGAACACTGAAGCTTTCTTT; CDR3aa: CASSGTAMNTEAFF
j_gene: TRBJ2-3; d_gene: TRBD1; abundance: -; v_gene: TRBV20-1; CDR3nt: TGCAGTGCTAGGGACAGGGGGCGTACGCAGTATTTT; CDR3aa: CSARDRGRTQYF
j_gene: TRBJ2-3; d_gene: TRBD2; abundance: -; v_gene: TRBV20-1; CDR3nt: TGCAGTGCTACTAGCGGGGGGGTCACAGATACGCAGTATTTT; CDR3aa: CSATSGGVTDTQYF
j_gene: TRBJ1-1; d_gene: -; abundance: few; v_gene: TRBV20-1; CDR3nt: TGCAGTGCTAGATCGGGTGGGGAAGCTTTCTTT; CDR3aa: CSARSGGEAFF
j_gene: TRBJ2-1; d_gene: TRBD2; abundance: -; v_gene: TRBV11-2; CDR3nt: TGTGCCAGCAGCCCCAGGACTAGCGGGGGCACCCTTCTGAATGAGCAGTTCTTC; CDR3aa: CASSPRTSGGTLLNEQFF
j_gene: TRBJ2-6; d_gene: -; abundance: -; v_gene: TRBV9; CDR3nt: TGTGCCAGCAGCAAGTACGGGGACGGGGCCAACGTCCTGACTTTC; CDR3aa: CASSKYGDGANVLTF
j_gene: TRBJ2-1; d_gene: TRBD2; abundance: -; v_gene: TRBV3-1; CDR3nt: TGTGCCACCAGCAAGGGTCTAGCGGGAGGGTATGGCTACAATGAGCAGTTCTTC; CDR3aa: CATSKGLAGGYGYNEQFF
j_gene: TRBJ2-7; d_gene: TRBD2; abundance: few; v_gene: TRBV29-1; CDR3nt: TGCAGCGTTGGAGGACTAGCGGGAATTTACTCCTACGAGCAGTACTTC; CDR3aa: CSVGGLAGIYSYEQYF
j_gene: TRBJ1-5; d_gene: TRBD1; abundance: few; v_gene: TRBV6-1; CDR3nt: TGTGCCAGCAGTGGACAGGGGGGGACTCAGCCCCAGCATTTT; CDR3aa: CASSGQGGTQPQHF
j_gene: TRBJ2-5; d_gene: -; abundance: -; v_gene: TRBV20-1; CDR3nt: TGCAGTGCTGGGGACACAGGGACTGTCCAAGAGACCCAGTACTTC; CDR3aa: CSAGDTGTVQETQYF
j_gene: TRBJ2-7; d_gene: -; abundance: few; v_gene: TRBV20-1; CDR3nt: TGCAGTGCTAGAGCGGGAGCCTCCTACGAGCAGTACTTC; CDR3aa: CSARAGASYEQYF
j_gene: TRBJ2-7; d_gene: -; abundance: -; v_gene: TRBV29-1; CDR3nt: TGCAGCGTTGTTTATGGGGGAAGCTCCTACGAGCAGTACTTC; CDR3aa: CSVVYGGSSYEQYF
j_gene: TRBJ2-7; d_gene: -; abundance: -; v_gene: TRBV28; CDR3nt: TGTGCCAGCAGTTTTAACTCCGAGCAGTACTTC; CDR3aa: CASSFNSEQYF
j_gene: TRBJ2-1; d_gene: -; abundance: few; v_gene: TRBV5-1; CDR3nt: TGCGCCAGCAGCTTGGTCAGACCGAGATACAATGAGCAGTTCTTC; CDR3aa: CASSLVRPRYNEQFF
j_gene: TRBJ1-6; d_gene: TRBD1; abundance: -; v_gene: TRBV5-1; CDR3nt: TGCGCCAGCAGCTTGGAGGGGACAGGAGAAAATTCACCCCTCCACTTT; CDR3aa: CASSLEGTGENSPLHF
j_gene: TRBJ2-3; d_gene: -; abundance: -; v_gene: TRBV9; CDR3nt: TGTGCCAGCAGCGTAGAGGTGGGGGGGCCATGGGATACGCAGTATTTT; CDR3aa: CASSVEVGGPWDTQYF
j_gene: TRBJ2-7; d_gene: TRBD2; abundance: -; v_gene: TRBV7-9; CDR3nt: TGTGCCAGCAGACCCGCGCCGGGACTAGCTAGCTACGAGCAGTACTTC; CDR3aa: CASRPAPGLASYEQYF
j_gene: TRBJ2-1; d_gene: -; abundance: many; v_gene: TRBV20-1; CDR3nt: TGCAGTGCTAGGGCCATCACTGGGGATGAGCAGTTCTTC; CDR3aa: CSARAITGDEQFF
j_gene: TRBJ2-7; d_gene: -; abundance: -; v_gene: TRBV6-2/TRBV6-3; CDR3nt: TGTGCCAGCGGCTCCCCGGGCAGCTCCTACGAGCAGTACTTC; CDR3aa: CASGSPGSSYEQYF
j_gene: TRBJ2-1; d_gene: -; abundance: -; v_gene: TRBV6-5; CDR3nt: TGTGCCAGCAGTTATAGTGGCGTCCTTCCCCCGTTCTTC; CDR3aa: CASSYSGVLPPFF
j_gene: TRBJ1-1; d_gene: -; abundance: many; v_gene: TRBV7-3; CDR3nt: TGTGCCAGCAGCTTGTCAGGGACTTACACTGAAGCTTTCTTT; CDR3aa: CASSLSGTYTEAFF
j_gene: TRBJ1-2; d_gene: TRBD1; abundance: -; v_gene: TRBV7-6; CDR3nt: TGTGCCAGCAGCCCATCCCGGGACAGGGGCGGGTCCTATGGCTACACCTTC; CDR3aa: CASSPSRDRGGSYGYTF
j_gene: TRBJ2-3; d_gene: TRBD1; abundance: many; v_gene: TRBV7-2; CDR3nt: TGTGCCAGCAGCTTAGTGTCAGGGGGCTCAGATACGCAGTATTTT; CDR3aa: CASSLVSGGSDTQYF
j_gene: TRBJ2-3; d_gene: TRBD2; abundance: few; v_gene: TRBV3-1; CDR3nt: TGTGCCAGCAGCCTCGTACCCGGCGGGGGTCCTAGCACAGATACGCAGTATTTT; CDR3aa: CASSLVPGGGPSTDTQYF
j_gene: TRBJ2-7; d_gene: -; abundance: -; v_gene: TRBV6-5; CDR3nt: TGTGCCAGCAGTTACTATTGGGGTAACTACGAGCAGTACTTC; CDR3aa: CASSYYWGNYEQYF
j_gene: TRBJ1-1; d_gene: -; abundance: few; v_gene: TRBV6-6; CDR3nt: TGTGCCAGCAGACCCCCCAGCACTGAAGCTTTCTTT; CDR3aa: CASRPPSTEAFF
j_gene: TRBJ2-5; d_gene: TRBD2; abundance: -; v_gene: TRBV5-1; CDR3nt: TGCGCCAGCAGCGGGACTAGCGGGGGAGAGACCCAGTACTTC; CDR3aa: CASSGTSGGETQYF
j_gene: TRBJ2-1; d_gene: TRBD2; abundance: many; v_gene: TRBV20-1; CDR3nt: TGCAGTGCAAGGACTAGCGCGAACAATGAGCAGTTCTTC; CDR3aa: CSARTSANNEQFF
j_gene: TRBJ2-1; d_gene: -; abundance: -; v_gene: TRBV20-1; CDR3nt: TGCAGTGCCGCTAGCGCCATAAACAGTGAGCAGTTCTTC; CDR3aa: CSAASAINSEQFF
j_gene: TRBJ1-1; d_gene: -; abundance: many; v_gene: TRBV12-3/TRBV12-4; CDR3nt: TGTGCCAGCAATCTGAGGGGTACTGAAGCTTTCTTT; CDR3aa: CASNLRGTEAFF
j_gene: TRBJ2-1; d_gene: -; abundance: -; v_gene: TRBV12-3/TRBV12-4; CDR3nt: TGTGCCAGCAGTTTGGGGCAGGGCAAGTTCTTC; CDR3aa: CASSLGQGKFF
j_gene: TRBJ1-2; d_gene: -; abundance: few; v_gene: TRBV7-9; CDR3nt: TGTGCCAGCAGCCTCCCCCCCGACGAAAACTATGGCTACACCTTC; CDR3aa: CASSLPPDENYGYTF
j_gene: TRBJ2-7; d_gene: TRBD2; abundance: -; v_gene: TRBV12-3/TRBV12-4; CDR3nt: TGTGCCAGCAGCCGACTAGCGTTCGAGCAGTACTTC; CDR3aa: CASSRLAFEQYF
j_gene: TRBJ1-2; d_gene: TRBD1; abundance: -; v_gene: TRBV11-2; CDR3nt: TGTGCCAGCAGCGCCTACAGGGGAGGTGGCTACACCTTC; CDR3aa: CASSAYRGGGYTF
j_gene: TRBJ1-2; d_gene: -; abundance: -; v_gene: TRBV12-3/TRBV12-4; CDR3nt: TGTGCCAGCAGCTATAGCCTTCACGGCTACACCTTC; CDR3aa: CASSYSLHGYTF
j_gene: TRBJ1-5; d_gene: TRBD1; abundance: few; v_gene: TRBV20-1; CDR3nt: TGCAGTGCTAGCCCCGACAGGGGGAATCAGCCCCAGCATTTT; CDR3aa: CSASPDRGNQPQHF
j_gene: TRBJ2-1; d_gene: TRBD1; abundance: few; v_gene: TRBV6-1; CDR3nt: TGTGCCAGCACTCGGACAGGGGCCTTCGATGAGCAGTTCTTC; CDR3aa: CASTRTGAFDEQFF
j_gene: TRBJ1-1; d_gene: -; abundance: -; v_gene: TRBV20-1; CDR3nt: TGCAGTGCTACTGCAGGGAACACTGAAGCTTTCTTT; CDR3aa: CSATAGNTEAFF
j_gene: TRBJ2-1; d_gene: -; abundance: few; v_gene: TRBV20-1; CDR3nt: TGCAGTGCTTCTACTAGCTCCAATGAGCAGTTCTTC; CDR3aa: CSASTSSNEQFF
j_gene: TRBJ2-2; d_gene: -; abundance: few; v_gene: TRBV4-3; CDR3nt: TGCGCCAGCAGCCAAGGCCCCACGGCTATCGCGAACACCGGGGAGCTGTTTTTT; CDR3aa: CASSQGPTAIANTGELFF